One and the same sample provided the 9 T cell receptor beta chains below, sequenced in a study of early T cells in non-severe SARS-CoV-2 infection. In TCRdb, the 5' RACE reads were re-called with MiXCR into one record per CDR3 protein. The sample consists of 25,000 to 30,000 distinct CDR3 sequences, about 4% of them appearing once. Sequenced sample: whole blood. All receptors derive from an adult who was a healthcare worker with PCR-confirmed SARS-CoV-2 infection or an uninfected control (not recorded which).

The rearrangement links TRBV9 to TRBJ2-1; perhaps TRBD2 as D (6 bases). The CDR3 is 14 amino acids. V lost 2 bases and J lost 10, with 16 bases in between. The germline V gene encodes CDR1 SGDLS and CDR2 YYNGEE. Written as DNA, the CDR3 is TGTGCCAGCAGCGTGGAAGCGGGCCGGCCCGAGCAGTTCTTC. Encoded protein: CASSVEAGRPEQFF.

By share of the sample, this clonotype is medium-sized (0.01 to 0.1%). The chain's CDR3 is CASRTRRYQETQYF. CDR3 bases: TGTGCCAGCAGGACTAGGCGGTACCAAGAGACCCAGTACTTC. The chain carries TRBV9 and TRBJ2-5, with a tentative D call TRBD2 (6 bases). The V end was cut by 5 bases, the J end by 0 bases, with 11 bases between. Germline loops: CDR1 SGDLS, CDR2 YYNGEE. The CDR3 has 14 residues. The entire variable domain, with the rest obtained from reference TRBV9 and TRBJ2-5, is as follows: DSGVTQTPKHLITATGQRVTLRCSPRSGDLSVYWYQQSLDQGLQFLIQYYNGEERAKGNILERFSAQQFPDLHSELNLSSLELGDSALYFCASRTRRYQETQYFGPGTRLLVL.

This clonotype has ten or more counts. The chain combines TRBV12-3 or TRBV12-4 with TRBJ2-2, with TRBD2 identical over 14 bases. Losses at the gene ends were 5 bases for V and 4 bases for J; bases not matched to a gene: 6. There are 17 residues in the CDR3. The CDR3 nucleotides read TGTGCCAGCAGTACACGGACTAGCGGGAGGATCACCGGGGAGCTGTTTTTT. This codes for CASSTRTSGRITGELFF.

Many counts were recorded for this clonotype. CDR3 sequence (DNA): TGTGCCAGCACCCCTGGGACCCACTTCGAGCGGACCTACAATGAGCAGTTCTTC. Amino acid sequence: CASTPGTHFERTYNEQFF. The chain combines TRBV12-3 or TRBV12-4 with TRBJ2-1, with D perhaps matching TRBD1 or TRBD2 (5 bases each). V lost 7 bases and J 2 bases, leaving 24 bases between the germline ends. The CDR3 sequence is 18 residues long.

This clonotype was counted between two and nine times. V and J are TRBV6-5 and TRBJ2-1; TRBD2 is a possible D gene (6 bases). V lost 6 bases, J lost 6 bases, and 12 bases lay in between. Per the germline V gene, CDR1 is MNHEY and CDR2 is SVGAGI. The CDR3 extends over 13 amino acids. The CDR3, as DNA: TGTGCCAGCAGACCCGTCGGGGGCAATGAGCAGTTCTTC. This encodes CASRPVGGNEQFF.

The sample holds many counts of this clonotype. This sequence joins TRBV5-1 and TRBJ2-1; 9 nucleotides line up with TRBD2. The CDR3 runs 17 residues. V trimming: 3 bases; J trimming: 2 bases; junction bases outside the gene matches: 9. Germline V gene lookup returns CDR1 SGHRS and CDR2 YFSETQ. CDR3 nucleotides: TGCGCCAGCAGCTGGGCGGGTCTAGCGGGGCCCTACAATGAGCAGTTCTTC. It codes for CASSWAGLAGPYNEQFF.

Relative to its sample, this clonotype is medium-sized (0.01 to 0.1%). This chain joins TRBV29-1 and TRBJ2-1; D gene unclear. V lost 3 bases, J lost 6 bases, and 9 bases lay in between. The CDR3 sequence is 12 residues long. Germline loops: CDR1 SQVTM, CDR2 ANQGSEA. The CDR3 DNA follows: TGCAGCGTTGATATAGTCATCAATGAGCAGTTCTTC. It is translated as CSVDIVINEQFF.

In this sample, this clonotype turned up many times. In DNA form, the CDR3 reads TGCGCCAGCAGCTTGACTAGCGGGAGATCCCTGAATACCGGGGAGCTGTTTTTT. Protein product: CASSLTSGRSLNTGELFF. The chain recombines TRBV5-1 with TRBJ2-2; 11 nucleotides align to TRBD2. V shed 1 base, J shed 5 bases, and the junction held 10 bases outside the gene matches. The CDR3 spans 18 residues. In germline, CDR1 is SGHRS, CDR2 YFSETQ.

The chain couples TRBV20-1 to TRBJ2-3, with 12 bases aligning to TRBD2. After removal of 0 bases from V and 6 bases from J, the junction contained 10 bases not matched to a gene. The CDR3 is 17 amino acids. Germline lookup yields CDR1 DFQATT and CDR2 SNEGSKA (reference sequence). CDR3 region: CSARDWASGGAVDTQYF. CDR3 nucleotide sequence: TGCAGTGCTAGAGATTGGGCTAGCGGGGGGGCAGTGGATACGCAGTATTTT.